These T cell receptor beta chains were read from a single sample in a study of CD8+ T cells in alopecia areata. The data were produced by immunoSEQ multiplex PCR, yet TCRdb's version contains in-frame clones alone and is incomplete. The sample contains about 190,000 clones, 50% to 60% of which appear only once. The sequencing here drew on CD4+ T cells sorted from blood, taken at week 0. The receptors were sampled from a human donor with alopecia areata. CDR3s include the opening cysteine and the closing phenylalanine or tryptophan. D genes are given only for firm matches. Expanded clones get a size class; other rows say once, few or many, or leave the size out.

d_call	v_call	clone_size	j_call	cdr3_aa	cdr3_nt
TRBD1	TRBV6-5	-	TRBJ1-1	CASSLTLTGGAFF	TGTGCCAGCAGTCTAACCTTGACAGGGGGAGCTTTCTTT
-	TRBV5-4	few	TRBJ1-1	CASSRRSAATEAFF	TGTGCCAGCAGCCGACGATCCGCAGCCACTGAAGCTTTCTTT
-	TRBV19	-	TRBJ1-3	CASGLGGNTIYF	TGTGCCAGTGGATTGGGAGGAAACACCATATATTTT
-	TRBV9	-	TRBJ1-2	CASSVGSESGYTF	TGTGCCAGCAGCGTAGGGTCTGAATCTGGCTACACCTTC
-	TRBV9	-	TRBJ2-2	CASSPHSNTGELFF	TGTGCCAGCAGCCCTCATTCGAACACCGGGGAGCTGTTTTTT
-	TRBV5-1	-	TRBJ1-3	CASSLAGSGNTIYF	TGCGCCAGCAGCTTGGCTGGCTCTGGAAACACCATATATTTT
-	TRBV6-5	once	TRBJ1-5	CASSYSKNSNQPQHF	TGTGCCAGCAGTTACTCCAAGAATAGCAATCAGCCCCAGCATTTT
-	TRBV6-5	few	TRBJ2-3	CASSQNLGLTDTQYF	TGTGCCAGCAGTCAAAACCTGGGACTCACAGATACGCAGTATTTT
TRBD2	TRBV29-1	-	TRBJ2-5	CSVVSSGVETQYF	TGCAGCGTTGTGTCTAGCGGGGTGGAGACCCAGTACTTC
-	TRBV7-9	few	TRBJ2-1	CASSLGISGFGRNEQFF	TGTGCCAGCAGCTTAGGCATATCAGGGTTTGGTCGCAATGAGCAGTTCTTC